The 3 T cell receptor beta chains below come from one sample, sequenced in a study of blood T cell repertoires in COVID-19. The repertoire was sequenced with immunoSEQ multiplex PCR; TCRdb's copy has only in-frame clones and lacks some. This sample has 40,000 to 50,000 clones; about 92% occur once, and the top ten carry over 15%. Sequenced sample: peripheral blood. The receptors come from a man between 65 and 85 years old with active COVID-19.

The chain combines TRBV25-1 with TRBJ1-6, with 10 positions matching TRBD1. This CDR3 comprises 15 residues. Germline V gene lookup returns CDR1 MGHDK and CDR2 SYGVNS. With 4 bases clipped from V and 6 bases from J, the junction kept 3 bases outside the gene matches. The DNA for the CDR3 is TGTGCCAGCAGTGGGGACAGGGGTGGTAATTCACCCCTCCACTTT. Translated: CASSGDRGGNSPLHF.

The chain carries TRBV10-3 and TRBJ1-1; 8 bases agree with TRBD1. V trimming: 1 base; J trimming: 8 bases; junction bases outside the gene matches: 9. Germline V gene lookup returns CDR1 ENHRY and CDR2 SYGVKD. The length of the CDR3 is 15 residues. CDR3 amino acids: CAISELVRGRLEAFF. DNA of the CDR3: TGTGCCATCAGTGAGTTGGTCAGGGGGCGCCTGGAAGCTTTCTTT.

The gene calls are TRBV7-9 and TRBJ1-6; 8 nucleotides align to TRBD1. The CDR3 consists of 19 residues. The junction had 12 bases not matched to a gene; V was cut back by 5 bases and J by 0 bases. Germline CDR1 reads SEHNR; CDR2 reads FQNEAQ (reference sequence). In DNA form, the CDR3 reads TGTGCCAGCAGCCCGGACAGGGCCTCCCTGAGCTCCTATAATTCACCCCTCCACTTT. This translates into CASSPDRASLSSYNSPLHF. Looking up the rest from reference TRBV7-9 and TRBJ1-6 gives the full variable domain: DTGVSQNPRHKITKRGQNVTFRCDPISEHNRLYWYRQTLGQGPEFLTYFQNEAQLEKSRLLSDRFSAERPKGSFSTLEIQRTEQGDSAMYLCASSPDRASLSSYNSPLHFGNGTRLTVT.